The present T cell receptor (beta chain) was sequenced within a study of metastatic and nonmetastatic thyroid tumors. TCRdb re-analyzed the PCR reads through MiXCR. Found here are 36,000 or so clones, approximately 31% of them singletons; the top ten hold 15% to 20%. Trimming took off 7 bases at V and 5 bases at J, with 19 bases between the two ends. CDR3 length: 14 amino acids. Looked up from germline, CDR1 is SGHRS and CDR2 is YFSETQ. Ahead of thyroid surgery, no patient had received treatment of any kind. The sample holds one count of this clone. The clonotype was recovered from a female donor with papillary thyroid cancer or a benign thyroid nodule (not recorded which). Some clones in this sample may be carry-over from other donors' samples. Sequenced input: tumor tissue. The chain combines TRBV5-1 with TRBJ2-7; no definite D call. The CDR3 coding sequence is TGCGCCAGCTGGGTGGTAGCCGTACCGGACGAGCAGTACTTC. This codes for CASWVVAVPDEQYF.